Presented here are 27 T cell receptor beta chains from one specimen sequenced in a study of blood T cell repertoires in COVID-19. The repertoire was sequenced with immunoSEQ multiplex PCR; TCRdb's copy has only in-frame clones and lacks some. The sample has roughly 200,000 clones; 88% are singletons. The sequencing input was peripheral blood. The receptors derive from a man aged 18 to 35 with active or convalescent COVID-19.

J is TRBJ2-5 and V is TRBV12-3 or TRBV12-4; D remains ambiguous. V was clipped by 1 base and J by 5 bases, with 8 bases between them. The CDR3 is made up of 13 amino acids. The CDR3 DNA sequence: TGTGCCAGCAGTTTAGATGCGAGGGAGACCCAGTACTTC. Its protein is CASSLDARETQYF.

The chain recombines TRBV28 with TRBJ1-2; D perhaps matches TRBD1 (6 bases). V dropped 7 bases and J dropped 2 bases, with 14 bases sitting between them. The CDR3 is 14 residues long. CDR1 MDHEN and CDR2 SYDVKM come from the germline V gene. The CDR3 DNA is TGTGCCAGCACCCTGGGGGGGGCCAACTATGGCTACACCTTC. Its protein is CASTLGGANYGYTF.

The chain couples TRBV6-2 or TRBV6-3 to TRBJ2-7, with 7 bases identical to TRBD2. From germline, CDR1 is MNHEY and CDR2 SVGEGT. The trim removed 5 bases at V and 2 bases at J, leaving 0 bases unmatched. The CDR3 has 12 residues. In DNA form, the CDR3 reads TGTGCCAGCAGTCGGGGGGCCTACGAGCAGTACTTC. Its translation: CASSRGAYEQYF.

In this sample, this clone turned up once. The chain couples TRBV24-1 to TRBJ2-5; D is undetermined. The CDR3 is 15 amino acids. Germline CDR1 and CDR2: KGHDR and SFDVKD. The V gene lost 4 bases and the J gene lost 5 bases, with 16 bases spanning the gap. CDR3 in DNA: TGTGCCACCAGTGACCCCCGGTCGTCCGGGGAGACCCAGTACTTC. It yields the protein CATSDPRSSGETQYF.

The chain is built from TRBV15 and TRBJ2-3, with a weak D call TRBD2 (5 bases). Trimming removed 8 bases from V and 3 bases from J, with 18 bases in between. Germline V CDR1 and CDR2: LNHNV, YYDKDF (reference sequence). This CDR3 is built from 15 residues. Written as DNA, the CDR3 is TGTGCCACCGCAGGACTGTACAAAGTAACAGATACGCAGTATTTT. As protein: CATAGLYKVTDTQYF.

The rearrangement links TRBV11-2 to TRBJ1-1; possible D gene TRBD1, 6 bases. The germline V and J ends were trimmed by 5 bases and 10 bases, with 14 bases remaining between them. The germline CDR1 and CDR2 sequences are SGHAT and FQNNGV. The CDR3 contains 12 residues. The CDR3, as DNA: TGTGCCAGCAGCGTGACAGGTCCCCGAGCTTTCTTT. Protein sequence: CASSVTGPRAFF.

V gene TRBV18 combines with J gene TRBJ1-1; 11 nucleotides match TRBD1. V gave up 4 bases and J gave up 0 bases; unmatched junction bases: 7. CDR1 is KGHSH and CDR2 is LQKENI in the germline V gene. This CDR3 is built from 17 residues. The CDR3 DNA sequence: TGTGCCAGCTCACTCACAGGACAGGGGGCGGTGAACACTGAAGCTTTCTTT. It translates to CASSLTGQGAVNTEAFF.

This clone appeared a few times. This sequence joins TRBV29-1 and TRBJ1-2, with D unresolved. Trimming removed 4 bases at V and 0 bases at J, with 12 bases between. Germline V gene lookup returns CDR1 SQVTM and CDR2 ANQGSEA. This CDR3 is 14 amino acids long. CDR3 residues: CSVGEGYSNYGYTF. The CDR3 DNA is TGCAGCGTTGGGGAGGGATATTCTAACTATGGCTACACCTTC. Based on the CDR3 plus reference TRBV29-1 and TRBJ1-2, the full variable domain is SAVISQKPSRDICQRGTSLTIQCQVDSQVTMMFWYRQQPGQSLTLIATANQGSEATYESGFVIDKFPISRPNLTFSTLTVSNMSPEDSSIYLCSVGEGYSNYGYTFGSGTRLTVV.

This sequence joins TRBV5-1 and TRBJ2-5, with TRBD2 identical over 8 bases. CDR1 and CDR2 (germline): SGHRS, YFSETQ. The CDR3 extends over 16 amino acids. V lost 0 bases, J lost 5 bases, and 9 bases stayed unmatched. This CDR3 is CASSLGTSSLGETQYF. CDR3 bases: TGCGCCAGCAGCTTGGGGACTAGCTCATTAGGGGAGACCCAGTACTTC.

The chain carries TRBV6-5 and TRBJ2-2; maybe TRBD2 (7 bases). V was pared by 11 bases and J by 4 bases, with 20 bases between. This CDR3 has 15 amino acids. Germline lookup yields CDR1 MNHEY and CDR2 SVGAGI. The CDR3 coding sequence is TGTGCCTACCACGGGGGGCTTGGGGCCACCGGGGAGCTGTTTTTT. This sequence encodes CAYHGGLGATGELFF.

This chain links TRBV4-2 with TRBJ2-3; the match to TRBD2 covers 11 bases. With V trimmed by 1 base and J by 5 bases, 8 bases remained unmatched. This CDR3 contains 17 residues. The germline V gene encodes CDR1 LGHNA and CDR2 YNFKEQ. CDR3 sequence reads: CASSQGGSGGAGDTQYF. The CDR3 nucleotides read TGTGCCAGCAGCCAAGGTGGTAGCGGGGGGGCTGGAGATACGCAGTATTTT.

The CDR3 reads CASSNRGYQPQHF. DNA for the CDR3: TGTGCCAGCAGTAACAGGGGTTATCAGCCCCAGCATTTT. The chain employs TRBV28 and TRBJ1-5, with 7 nucleotides matching TRBD1. V lost 5 bases to trimming and J lost 5 bases; unmatched junction nucleotides: 3. The CDR3 runs to 13 residues. Germline CDR1 and CDR2: MDHEN and SYDVKM.

As DNA, the CDR3 is TGTGCCAGCTCACCTGAGCGAGCCTATGGCTACACCTTC. This sequence encodes CASSPERAYGYTF. V and J are TRBV18 and TRBJ1-2; D gene unclear. The V end lost 3 bases, the J end lost 4 bases, and 9 bases lay between the germline ends. Germline V gene sequence: CDR1 KGHSH, CDR2 LQKENI. CDR3 length: 13 amino acids.

The chain has TRBV6-2 or TRBV6-3 and TRBJ2-2, with 10 nucleotides matching TRBD2. From germline, CDR1 is MNHEY and CDR2 SVGEGT. The CDR3 extends over 16 amino acids. Trimming at V came to 2 bases and at J to 7 bases, leaving 7 bases not matched to a gene. The CDR3 sequence: CASSYQREGPGGELFF. The DNA for the CDR3 is TGTGCCAGCAGTTACCAGCGGGAGGGCCCAGGCGGGGAGCTGTTTTTT.

The J gene is TRBJ2-1, the V gene TRBV28, with D perhaps matching TRBD2 (6 bases). The germline V and J ends were trimmed by 6 bases and 0 bases, with 30 bases remaining between them. This CDR3 comprises 21 residues. Germline lookup yields CDR1 MDHEN and CDR2 SYDVKM. CDR3 amino acids: CASSIWDLAPNKLSSYNEQFF. CDR3 in DNA: TGTGCCAGCAGCATATGGGATCTAGCGCCGAATAAGCTGAGCTCCTACAATGAGCAGTTCTTC.

V and J are TRBV5-6 and TRBJ2-3, with TRBD1 matching over 7 bases. After removal of 3 bases from V and 7 bases from J, the junction contained 8 bases not matched to a gene. Germline CDR1 SGHDT, CDR2 YYEEEE. This CDR3 spans 14 amino acids. CDR3 sequence reads: CASSSNRGSNTQYF. The CDR3 nucleotides are TGTGCCAGCAGCTCAAACAGGGGATCAAATACGCAGTATTTT.

The chain carries TRBV19 and TRBJ2-2; D gene unclear. Germline V lookup: CDR1 LNHDA, CDR2 SQIVND (reference sequence). V was pared by 7 bases and J by 0 bases, with 9 bases between. This CDR3 region has 14 residues. CDR3 sequence: CASNVQTNTGELFF. The CDR3 DNA is TGTGCCAGTAATGTCCAGACGAACACCGGGGAGCTGTTTTTT.

The chain employs TRBV5-6 and TRBJ2-7; possible D gene TRBD1, 6 bases. V gave up 0 bases and J gave up 3 bases, with 13 bases separating them. The CDR3 is 15 residues long. Germline V gives CDR1 SGHDT, CDR2 YYEEEE. The CDR3 region has the DNA TGTGCCAGCAGCTTGGAGGACAGAGGTTTCTACGAGCAGTACTTC. Its translation is CASSLEDRGFYEQYF.

The V and J genes are TRBV30 and TRBJ1-1, with D perhaps matching TRBD1 (5 bases). Trimming cost V 5 bases and J 1 base, with 14 bases left between them. CDR1 is GTSNPN, CDR2 SVGIG, per germline (reference sequence). The CDR3 has 14 residues. CDR3 DNA sequence: TGTGCCTGGGACTCCCAAAGGGGGAACACTGAAGCTTTCTTT. It codes for CAWDSQRGNTEAFF.

This clone has more than one count but fewer than ten. The V and J genes are TRBV5-1 and TRBJ2-7; 9 nucleotides line up with TRBD1. Unmatched junction bases numbered 8, after V lost 4 bases and J lost 0 bases. The CDR3 has 16 residues. From germline, CDR1 is SGHRS and CDR2 YFSETQ. DNA for the CDR3: TGCGCCAGCAGCCAAGGACAGGGGAGGAGCTCCTACGAGCAGTACTTC. The encoded protein is CASSQGQGRSSYEQYF.

The J gene is TRBJ2-1, the V gene TRBV15; a weak D match, TRBD2 (5 bases). Germline V lookup: CDR1 LNHNV, CDR2 YYDKDF (reference sequence). The V gene lost 0 bases and the J gene lost 9 bases, with 12 bases spanning the gap. The CDR3 contains 14 residues. In DNA form, the CDR3 reads TGTGCCACCAGCAGAGATCGAGGGATAGGTGAGCAGTTCTTC. Translation gives CATSRDRGIGEQFF.

CDR3 protein: CASSLVPGTGNGYTF. Here the CDR3 DNA reads TGTGCCAGCAGCTTAGTACCCGGGACAGGGAATGGCTACACCTTC. This rearrangement joins TRBV11-2 to TRBJ1-2, with 9 bases that match TRBD1. The CDR3 has 15 residues. Losses at the gene ends were 1 base for V and 6 bases for J; bases not matched to a gene: 6. Germline CDR1 is SGHAT and CDR2 is FQNNGV.

The chain has TRBV11-2 and TRBJ2-5; possibly TRBD1 for D (8 bases). V was cut by 1 base and J by 6 bases, with 18 bases left in between. In germline, CDR1 is SGHAT, CDR2 FQNNGV. This CDR3 region has 16 residues. CDR3: CASSLGQQGGGKTQYF. The CDR3 DNA reads as TGTGCCAGCAGCTTAGGCCAACAGGGGGGGGGAAAGACCCAGTACTTC. Based on the CDR3 plus reference TRBV11-2 and TRBJ2-5, the full variable domain is EAGVAQSPRYKIIEKRQSVAFWCNPISGHATLYWYQQILGQGPKLLIQFQNNGVVDDSQLPKDRFSAERLKGVDSTLKIQPAKLEDSAVYLCASSLGQQGGGKTQYFGPGTRLLVL.

The genes are TRBV30 and TRBJ1-1, with TRBD1 as a possible D gene (6 bases). V lost 3 bases and J 0 bases, leaving 11 bases between the germline ends. The CDR3 length is 14 residues. Germline lookup yields CDR1 GTSNPN and CDR2 SVGIG (reference sequence). The chain's CDR3 is CAWRVTGLNTEAFF. The CDR3 coding sequence is TGTGCCTGGAGAGTAACAGGGCTGAACACTGAAGCTTTCTTT.

The rearrangement uses TRBV7-9 and TRBJ1-4, with D unresolved. This CDR3 is 12 amino acids long. The V gene's germline CDR1 is SEHNR and CDR2 FQNEAQ (reference sequence). Trimming removed 3 bases at V and 13 bases at J, with 12 bases between. This CDR3 reads CASSFPVGRLFF. Written as DNA, the CDR3 is TGTGCCAGCAGCTTTCCGGTGGGGAGACTGTTTTTT.

The chain couples TRBV4-3 to TRBJ1-1, with a tentative D call TRBD1 (5 bases). The V end was cut by 4 bases, the J end by 0 bases, with 12 bases between. Germline V lookup: CDR1 LGHNA, CDR2 YSLEER. The CDR3 runs to 15 residues. The CDR3 here is CASSPRTNMNTEAFF. In DNA form, the CDR3 reads TGCGCCAGCAGCCCACGGACAAACATGAACACTGAAGCTTTCTTT.

This chain uses TRBV5-5 with TRBJ2-3, with D unclear. CDR1 is SGHKS and CDR2 is YYEKEE in the germline V gene (reference sequence). The CDR3 runs to 13 residues. With 2 bases removed from V and 5 bases from J, the gap between germline ends came to 9 bases. CDR3 loop: CASSFLSGDTQYF. For the CDR3, the DNA is TGTGCCAGCAGCTTCTTATCCGGAGATACGCAGTATTTT. The complete variable domain, with remaining parts taken from reference TRBV5-5 and TRBJ2-3, reads DAGVTQSPTHLIKTRGQQVTLRCSPISGHKSVSWYQQVLGQGPQFIFQYYEKEERGRGNFPDRFSARQFPNYSSELNVNALLLGDSALYLCASSFLSGDTQYFGPGTRLTVL.